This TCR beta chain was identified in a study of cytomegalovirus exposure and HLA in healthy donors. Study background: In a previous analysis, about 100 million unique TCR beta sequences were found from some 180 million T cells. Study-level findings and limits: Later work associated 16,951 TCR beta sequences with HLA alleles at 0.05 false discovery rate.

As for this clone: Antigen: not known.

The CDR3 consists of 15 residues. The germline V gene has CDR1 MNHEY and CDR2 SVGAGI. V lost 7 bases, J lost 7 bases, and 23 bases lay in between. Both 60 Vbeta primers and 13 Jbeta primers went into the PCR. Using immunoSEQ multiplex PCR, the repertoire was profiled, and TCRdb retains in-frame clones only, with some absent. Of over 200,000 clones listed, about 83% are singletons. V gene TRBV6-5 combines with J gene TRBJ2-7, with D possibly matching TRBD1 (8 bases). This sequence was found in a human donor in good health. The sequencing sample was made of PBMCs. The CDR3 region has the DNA TGTGCCAGCACCAACAGGGGGGGGAGCCTCCTGGAGCAGTACTTC. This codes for CASTNRGGSLLEQYF.